Listed below are T cell receptor beta chains from one sample, sequenced in a study of cytomegalovirus exposure and HLA in healthy donors. The protocol was immunoSEQ multiplex PCR, while the TCRdb copy is restricted to in-frame clones and leaves out a portion. The data contain about 200,000 clones, 82% of them singletons. Sequenced: PBMCs. The receptors come from a woman aged 45-60 years in good health and CMV-seropositive. CDR3s leave out the opening cysteine and the closing phenylalanine or tryptophan.

J gene,V gene,CDR3 protein
TRBJ2-1,TRBV27,ASSLMSGEGLREQF
TRBJ1-5,TRBV9,ASSVETRPGQGNQPQH
TRBJ1-1,TRBV7-2,ASSLQANTEAF
TRBJ2-7,TRBV5-6,ASSFIQGMFYEQY
TRBJ1-4,TRBV7-2,ASSTQGGLATNEKLF
TRBJ2-5,TRBV28,ASSLAGANQETQY
TRBJ2-7,TRBV10-3,AIKRDTSGTYEQY
TRBJ2-1,TRBV9,ASCPLWGQGTLFPYNEQF
TRBJ2-5,TRBV7-9,ASSPWTGKETQY
TRBJ2-2,TRBV28,ASSWPGARHGELF
TRBJ2-5,TRBV12-5,ASGWGQGETQY
TRBJ2-1,TRBV2,ASRDNSGEQF
TRBJ1-3,TRBV18,ASSLYRDSGNTIY
TRBJ2-7,TRBV10-2,AGSAGAIPYEQY
TRBJ2-2,TRBV7-8,ASSLRQGPTGELF
TRBJ2-7,TRBV11-2,ASSPDRIYEQY
TRBJ1-4,TRBV10-1,ASSELQGCEKLF
TRBJ2-1,TRBV7-3,ASSLTAFREGGNEQF
TRBJ1-2,TRBV5-6,ASSLSGTNYGYT
TRBJ1-1,TRBV20-1,SDSGAF
TRBJ2-7,TRBV19,ASSTSGNSYEQY
TRBJ1-1,TRBV19,ASTKIGRGSEAF
TRBJ1-4,TRBV27,ASSPSDGKLF
TRBJ1-2,TRBV7-9,ASSLDSLYDYT
TRBJ2-1,TRBV27,ASSFRLAGLSSYNEQF
TRBJ1-2,TRBV7-2,ASSLGGHSANYGYT
TRBJ2-1,TRBV29-1,SGSSDYNEQF
TRBJ1-1,TRBV13,ASSLKGARGTEAF
TRBJ1-1,TRBV7-6,ASSTSTGSNTEAF
TRBJ2-3,TRBV6-5,ASSYSRQGRQY
TRBJ2-3,TRBV7-3,ASSLEAGPTDTQY
TRBJ1-2,TRBV19,ASSTGTGGIDYGYT
TRBJ2-7,TRBV9,ASSVATTSSTYEQY
TRBJ2-7,TRBV6-6,ASSGAGYDGEYEQY
TRBJ1-1,TRBV6-6,ASSLQGRTEAF
TRBJ1-5,TRBV4-1,ASSQEWRVVGNQPQH
TRBJ1-2,TRBV6-6,ASSYTPDYGYT
TRBJ2-3,TRBV30,AWRAYTTSTDTQY
TRBJ2-6,TRBV4-1,ASSQVRGPGKSGANVLT
TRBJ1-1,TRBV29-1,SVRQGGGTEAF
TRBJ2-7,TRBV6-1,ASSLQGIEQY
TRBJ2-7,TRBV12-5,ASGYSTLTPSLEQY
TRBJ2-5,TRBV10-1,ASSVGLAGHETQY
TRBJ2-1,TRBV27,ASSRGQGLLRGGDEQF
TRBJ1-4,TRBV6-6,ASSWAGNEKLF
TRBJ2-7,TRBV19,ASSRLAGPYEQY
TRBJ2-4,TRBV7-2,ASSLDRAENSQY
TRBJ2-1,TRBV6-6,ASSTYNEQF
TRBJ2-1,TRBV11-1,ASSNGRANVNEQF
TRBJ2-3,TRBV9,ASSTGLAGDTQY